Included here is one T cell receptor beta chain sequence, with context. The sample comes from a study of cytomegalovirus exposure and HLA in healthy donors. CDR1 is SGHRS and CDR2 is YFSETQ in the germline V gene. The CDR3 covers 15 residues. Trimming removed 0 bases from V and 0 bases from J, with 4 bases in between. Only in-frame clones appear in the TCRdb table, and some are missing; sequencing was by immunoSEQ multiplex PCR. Among approximately 200,000 clones, 80% to 85% were seen once, and the ten largest hold roughly 1.2%. Sequencing was performed on PBMCs. This chain links TRBV5-1 with TRBJ2-6; D uncertain. The clonotype was recovered from a woman aged 25 to 39 in good health and CMV-seronegative. The CDR3 nucleotides read TGCGCCAGCAGCTTGGACTTCTCTGGGGCCAACGTCCTGACTTTC. Protein product: CASSLDFSGANVLTF.